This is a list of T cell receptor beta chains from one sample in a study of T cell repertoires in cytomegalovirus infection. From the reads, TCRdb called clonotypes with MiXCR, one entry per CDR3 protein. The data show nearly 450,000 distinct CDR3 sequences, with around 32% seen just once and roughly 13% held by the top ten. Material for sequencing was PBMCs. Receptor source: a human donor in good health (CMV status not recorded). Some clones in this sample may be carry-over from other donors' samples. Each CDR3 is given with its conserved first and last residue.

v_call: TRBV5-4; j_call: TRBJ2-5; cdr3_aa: CASSSAHRGGKETQYF
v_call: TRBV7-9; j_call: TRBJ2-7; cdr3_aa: CASSVTGRFDEQSF
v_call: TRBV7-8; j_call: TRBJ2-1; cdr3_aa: CASRGPGGSYNEQFF
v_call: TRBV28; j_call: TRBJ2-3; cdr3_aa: CASSKGSRGLTDTQYF
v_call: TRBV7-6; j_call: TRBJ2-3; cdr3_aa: CASRPLAGAGADTQYF
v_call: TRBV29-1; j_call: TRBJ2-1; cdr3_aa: CSAPGLTYNEQFF
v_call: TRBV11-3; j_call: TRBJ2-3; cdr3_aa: CASSLDGGPRDTQYF
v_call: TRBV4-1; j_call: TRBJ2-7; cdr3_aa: CASSQVPSGAYEQYF
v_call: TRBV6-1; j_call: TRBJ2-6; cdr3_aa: CASSFTGTGVPGANVLTF
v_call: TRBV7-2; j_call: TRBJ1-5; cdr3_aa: CASSAFFNQPQHF
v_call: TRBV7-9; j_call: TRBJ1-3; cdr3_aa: CASSWDRAGNTIYF
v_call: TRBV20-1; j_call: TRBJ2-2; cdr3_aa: CSARDGLSTGELFF
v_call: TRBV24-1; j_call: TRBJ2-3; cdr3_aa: CATSENRGVSTDTQYF
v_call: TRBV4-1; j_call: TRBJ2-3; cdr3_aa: CASSQDAATDTQYF
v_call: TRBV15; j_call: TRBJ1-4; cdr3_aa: CATGTANNEKLFF
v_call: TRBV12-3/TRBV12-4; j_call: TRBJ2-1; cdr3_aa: CASSFGGGEQFF
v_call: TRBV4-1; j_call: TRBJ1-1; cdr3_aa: CASSQQQSAGGSFF
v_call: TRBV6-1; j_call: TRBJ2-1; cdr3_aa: CASKGASYNEQFF
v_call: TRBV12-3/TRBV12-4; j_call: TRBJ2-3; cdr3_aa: CASSARHYTTDTQYF
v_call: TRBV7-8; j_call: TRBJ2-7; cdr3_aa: CASSLAGFHASGSYEQYF
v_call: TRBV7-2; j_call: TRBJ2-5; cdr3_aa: CARGPRGYQETQYF
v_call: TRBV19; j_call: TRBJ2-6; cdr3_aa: CASSSTGQGGGANVLTF
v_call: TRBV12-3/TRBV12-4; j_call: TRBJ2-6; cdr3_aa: CANPREDLDSGANVLTF